This T cell receptor beta chain is from a study of T-cell memory formation after mild COVID-19 (dated by TCRdb to the early 2020s). Background for the entire study: TCR sequence clusters from the two donors were largely donor specific. T-cell clones expanding and contracting after mild COVID-19 in a couple of donors were tracked by longitudinal TCRalpha and TCRbeta repertoire sequencing. Two young, previously healthy adult volunteers made up the cohort, one male and one female.

TCRdb lists the instrument as Illumina NovaSeq 6000. cDNA libraries for TCRalpha and TCRbeta were prepared by 5'RACE using constant-segment primers, with sample barcodes and unique molecular identifiers added. RNA was extracted from every sample with Trizol reagent. Libraries were amplified in two PCR steps, with a second sample barcode and Illumina TruSeq adapters added in the second step. Libraries were sequenced on an Illumina NovaSeq with 2 x 150 bp paired-end reads. As for how the authors treated the data: Demultiplexing of reads and collapsing into UMI-guided consensus sequences were performed with migec v1.2.7. With mixcr v2.1.11, UMI consensuses were aligned to TRA and TRB V and J templates and assembled into clonotypes. A clonotype was counted as expanded or contracted only if both edgeR and NoisET called the change significant, with noise models trained on biological replicates. edgeR calls used a false discovery rate-adjusted p below 0.01 and a log2 fold-change threshold of 1. As an exploratory analysis of dynamics, PCA with hierarchical clustering was applied to max-normalized trajectories of the 1000 most abundant clonotypes. Each responding clone was given a CD4 or CD8 phenotype based on the CD4+ and CD8+ repertoires, which had been sequenced separately. TCRdb's own reprocessing of the public reads used fastp at Q25 and MiXCR and kept productive beta chains. Every distinct CDR3 protein forms one entry, paired with its most common genes and DNA. The authors' filters were not applied to this entry. A total of roughly 310,000 distinct CDR3 sequences appear in this sample, around 15% of them only once. The ten largest clonotypes hold 20% to 25% of the sample.

Here is what the overall study found, with its caveats: Clones that contracted from day 15 to 85 showed balanced CD4/CD8 phenotypes, whereas a second wave of clones that expanded from day 15 to 37 leaned towards CD4+. Some responding clones were found in pre-infection memory, which suggests that pre-existing cross-reactive memory T cells took part in the SARS-CoV-2 response. SARS-CoV-2 specificity of the second-wave clones peaking on day 37 was not confirmed. Only a couple of mild cases were covered in the study, and larger cohorts including severe cases with pre-infection samples were considered necessary. Contracting CD4+ clones appeared mostly in the CM and EM memory subsets, whereas CD8+ clones were enriched in EMRA.

Here V drops 5 bases and J drops 6 bases, and the junction holds 8 bases not matched to any gene. The CDR3, from cysteine to phenylalanine, totals 15 residues. Left in the record is the CDR3 DNA by itself, 45 bases read in frame from the first base. This clonotype was counted a few times. This receptor's antigen is unknown. The sample holds no much larger clone one base away, and base qualities are not on file. Ficoll-Paque density gradient centrifugation was the method used to isolate PBMCs. The origin of this receptor is a man between 18 and 29 years old who had mild COVID-19 (a few samples of this study predate the infection). The sample titles of this study are shuffled in the database, so cell type and time point are left out; the donor was told from shared clones. The source material was PBMCs or a T cell subset sorted from them (not recorded which). The rearrangement combines TRBV12-3 or TRBV12-4 with TRBJ1-5; TRBD1 matches 9 bases in the middle. The nucleotide sequence reads TGTGCCAGCAGTACACAGGGGGCGCGAGGTCAGCCCCAGCATTTT. This codes for CASSTQGARGQPQHF.